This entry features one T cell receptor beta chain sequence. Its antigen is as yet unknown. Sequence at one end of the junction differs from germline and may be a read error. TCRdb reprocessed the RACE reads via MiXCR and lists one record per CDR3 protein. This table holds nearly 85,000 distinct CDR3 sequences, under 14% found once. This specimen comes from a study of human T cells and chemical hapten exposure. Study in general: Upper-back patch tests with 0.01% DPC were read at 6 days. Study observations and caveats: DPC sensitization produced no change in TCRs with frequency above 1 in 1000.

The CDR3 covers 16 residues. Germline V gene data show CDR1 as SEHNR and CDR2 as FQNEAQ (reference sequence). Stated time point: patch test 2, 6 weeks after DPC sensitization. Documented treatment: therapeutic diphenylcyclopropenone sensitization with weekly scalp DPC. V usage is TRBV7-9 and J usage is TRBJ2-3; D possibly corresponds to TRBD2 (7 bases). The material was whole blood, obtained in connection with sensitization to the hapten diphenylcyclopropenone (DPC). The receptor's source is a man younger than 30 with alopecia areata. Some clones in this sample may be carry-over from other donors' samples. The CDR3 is CASSLVGGGSIGTQYF. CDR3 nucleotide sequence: TGTGCCAGCAGTTTAGTCGGCGGGGGCTCAATCGGTACGCAGTATTTT.